The entry that follows covers one T cell receptor beta chain sequence. As yet, its antigen is unknown. The table came from immunoSEQ multiplex PCR; TCRdb's copy has only in-frame clones and leaves some out. This table has over a million clones, 98% appearing once. The CDR3 runs to 14 residues. V shed 3 bases and J shed 4 bases, with 12 bases lying between them. Germline assignment: CDR1 KGHSH and CDR2 LQKENI. The donors, healthy adults who were HIV-negative, had experienced no recent acute infections or vaccinations. Both subsets, CD45RA+ naive and CD45RA-negative memory, were split from the CD4+ cells. This sample is drawn from a study of shared clonotypes between healthy human individuals. General study findings and limits: In the sorted subsets, rarefaction showed sequencing was incomplete despite large depth. Roughly 5% of naive CD4 clonotypes were shared across several donors.

Material: naive CD4+ T cells sorted from blood. Subset defined: CD45RA+ positively selected. The TCR was taken from a man aged 30 to 39 in good health. This rearrangement joins TRBV18 to TRBJ2-5; D perhaps matches TRBD1 (5 bases). This CDR3 is CASSPRSTGETQYF. The CDR3 region has the DNA TGTGCCAGCTCACCTCGAAGTACAGGAGAGACCCAGTACTTC.